The 2 T cell receptor beta chains below come from one sample, sequenced in a study of CD8 T cells in ankylosing spondylitis. TCRdb re-called the 5' RACE reads through MiXCR, storing one row per CDR3 protein. The data show approximately 500,000 distinct CDR3 sequences, with roughly 13% seen just once and under 7.5% held by the top ten. Regarding the study as a whole: Blood of patients with ankylosing spondylitis appeared to be characterized by a TCR beta motif of eight highly homologous variants.

For these TCRs, the target antigens are not known. Sequencing was carried out using blood, either unsorted or a sorted T cell fraction (not recorded which). These receptor sequences come from a male donor with ankylosing spondylitis.

V and J are TRBV5-1 and TRBJ2-7; no definite D call. The CDR3 has 15 residues. V lost 0 bases and J 0 bases, leaving 10 bases between the germline ends. The germline CDR1 and CDR2 sequences are SGHRS and YFSETQ. The CDR3 sequence is CASSLGLGSSYEQYF. The CDR3 DNA follows: TGCGCCAGCAGCTTGGGTCTAGGGTCCTCCTACGAGCAGTACTTC.

The chain joins TRBV5-1 to TRBJ2-5; 10 bases fit TRBD2. Losses at the gene ends were 5 bases for V and 4 bases for J; bases not matched to a gene: 8. Looked up from germline, CDR1 is SGHRS and CDR2 is YFSETQ. The CDR3 extends over 15 amino acids. For the CDR3, the DNA is TGCGCCAGCAGAGGGGCAGTAGCGGGAGGAGAGACCCAGTACTTC. This translates into CASRGAVAGGETQYF.